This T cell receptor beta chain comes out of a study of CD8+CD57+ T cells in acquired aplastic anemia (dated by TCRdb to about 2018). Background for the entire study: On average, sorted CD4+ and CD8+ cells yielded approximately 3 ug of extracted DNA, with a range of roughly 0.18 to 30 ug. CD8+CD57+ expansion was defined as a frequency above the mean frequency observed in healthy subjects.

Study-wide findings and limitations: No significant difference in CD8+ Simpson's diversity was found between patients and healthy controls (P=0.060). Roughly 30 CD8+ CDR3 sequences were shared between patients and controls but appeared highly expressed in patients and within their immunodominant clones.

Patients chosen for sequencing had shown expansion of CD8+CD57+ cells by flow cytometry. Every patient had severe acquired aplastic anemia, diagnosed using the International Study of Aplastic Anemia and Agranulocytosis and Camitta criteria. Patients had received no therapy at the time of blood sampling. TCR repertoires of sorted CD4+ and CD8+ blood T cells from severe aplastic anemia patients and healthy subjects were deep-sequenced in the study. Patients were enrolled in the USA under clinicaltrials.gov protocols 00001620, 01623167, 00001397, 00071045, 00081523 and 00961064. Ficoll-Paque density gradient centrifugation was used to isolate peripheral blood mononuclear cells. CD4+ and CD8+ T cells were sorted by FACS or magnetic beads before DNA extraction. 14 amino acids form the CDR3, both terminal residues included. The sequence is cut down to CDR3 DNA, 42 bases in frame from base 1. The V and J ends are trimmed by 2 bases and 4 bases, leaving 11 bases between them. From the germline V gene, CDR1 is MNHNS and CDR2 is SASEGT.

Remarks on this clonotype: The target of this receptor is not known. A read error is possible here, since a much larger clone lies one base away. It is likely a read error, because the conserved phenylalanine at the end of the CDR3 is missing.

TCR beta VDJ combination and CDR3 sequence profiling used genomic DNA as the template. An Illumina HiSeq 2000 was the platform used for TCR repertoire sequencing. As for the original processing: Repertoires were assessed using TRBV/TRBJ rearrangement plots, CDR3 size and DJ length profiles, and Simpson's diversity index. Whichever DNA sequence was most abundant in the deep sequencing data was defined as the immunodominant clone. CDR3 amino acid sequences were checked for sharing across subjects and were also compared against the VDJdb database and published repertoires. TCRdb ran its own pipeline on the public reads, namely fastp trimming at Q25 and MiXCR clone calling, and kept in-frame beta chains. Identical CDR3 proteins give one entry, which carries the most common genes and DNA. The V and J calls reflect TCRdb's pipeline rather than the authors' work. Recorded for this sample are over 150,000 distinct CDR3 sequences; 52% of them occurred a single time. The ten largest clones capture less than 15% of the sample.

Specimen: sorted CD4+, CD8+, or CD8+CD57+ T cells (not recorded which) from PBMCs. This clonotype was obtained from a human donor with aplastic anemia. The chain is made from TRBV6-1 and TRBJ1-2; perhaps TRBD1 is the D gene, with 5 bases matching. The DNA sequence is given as TGTGCCAGCAGTGAATTCGGGGGACTCTATGGCTACACCTCC. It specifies CASSEFGGLYGYTS.